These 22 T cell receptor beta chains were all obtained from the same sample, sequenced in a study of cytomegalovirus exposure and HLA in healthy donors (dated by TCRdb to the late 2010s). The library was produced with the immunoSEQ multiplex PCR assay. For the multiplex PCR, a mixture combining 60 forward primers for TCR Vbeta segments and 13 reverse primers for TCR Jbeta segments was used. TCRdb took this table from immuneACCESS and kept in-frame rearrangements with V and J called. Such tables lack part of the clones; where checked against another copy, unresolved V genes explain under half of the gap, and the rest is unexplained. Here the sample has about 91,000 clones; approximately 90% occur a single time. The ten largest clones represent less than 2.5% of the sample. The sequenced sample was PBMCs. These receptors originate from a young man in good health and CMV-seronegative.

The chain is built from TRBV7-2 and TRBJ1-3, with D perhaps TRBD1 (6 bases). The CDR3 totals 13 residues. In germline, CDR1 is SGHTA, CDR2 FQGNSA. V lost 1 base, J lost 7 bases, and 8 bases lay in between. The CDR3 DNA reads TGTGCCAGCAGCTTAGGACAGGCGAACACCATATATTTT. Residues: CASSLGQANTIYF.

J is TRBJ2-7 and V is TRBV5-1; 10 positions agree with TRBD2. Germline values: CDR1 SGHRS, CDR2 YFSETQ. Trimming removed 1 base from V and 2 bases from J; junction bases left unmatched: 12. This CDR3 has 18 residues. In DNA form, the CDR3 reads TGCGCCAGCAGCTTGTTCCTAGCGGGAGCTGGGGGCCCCTACGAGCAGTACTTC. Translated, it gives CASSLFLAGAGGPYEQYF. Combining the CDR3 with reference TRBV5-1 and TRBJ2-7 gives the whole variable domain KAGVTQTPRYLIKTRGQQVTLSCSPISGHRSVSWYQQTPGQGLQFLFEYFSETQRNKGNFPGRFSGRQFSNSRSEMNVSTLELGDSALYLCASSLFLAGAGGPYEQYFGPGTRLTVT.

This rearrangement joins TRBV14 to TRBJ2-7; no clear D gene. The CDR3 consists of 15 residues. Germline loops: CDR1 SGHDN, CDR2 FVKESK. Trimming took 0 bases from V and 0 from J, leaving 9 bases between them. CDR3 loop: CASSQDAAASYEQYF. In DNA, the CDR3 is TGTGCCAGCAGCCAAGATGCGGCAGCCTCCTACGAGCAGTACTTC.

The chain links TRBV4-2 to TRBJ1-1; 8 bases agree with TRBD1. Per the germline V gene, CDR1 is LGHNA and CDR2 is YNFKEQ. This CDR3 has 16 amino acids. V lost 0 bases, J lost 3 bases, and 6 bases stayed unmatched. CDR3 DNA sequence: TGTGCCAGCAGCCAAGAGGAGATGGACAGGGACACTGAAGCTTTCTTT. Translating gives CASSQEEMDRDTEAFF.

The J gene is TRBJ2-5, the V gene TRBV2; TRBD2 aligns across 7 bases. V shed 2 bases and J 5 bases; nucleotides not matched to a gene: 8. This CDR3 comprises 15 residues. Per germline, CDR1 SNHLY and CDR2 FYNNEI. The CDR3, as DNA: TGTGCCAGCAGTGAAATCGCGGGAGTCGGGGAGACCCAGTACTTC. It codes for CASSEIAGVGETQYF.

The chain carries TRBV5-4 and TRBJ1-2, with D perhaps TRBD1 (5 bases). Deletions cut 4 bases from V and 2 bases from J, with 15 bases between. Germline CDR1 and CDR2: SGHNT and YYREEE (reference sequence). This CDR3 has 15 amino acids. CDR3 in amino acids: CASSDGGKSNYGYTF. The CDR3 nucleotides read TGTGCCAGCAGCGACGGGGGTAAATCCAACTATGGCTACACCTTC. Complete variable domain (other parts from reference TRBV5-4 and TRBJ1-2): ETGVTQSPTHLIKTRGQQVTLRCSSQSGHNTVSWYQQALGQGPQFIFQYYREEENGRGNFPPRFSGLQFPNYSSELNVNALELDDSALYLCASSDGGKSNYGYTFGSGTRLTVV.

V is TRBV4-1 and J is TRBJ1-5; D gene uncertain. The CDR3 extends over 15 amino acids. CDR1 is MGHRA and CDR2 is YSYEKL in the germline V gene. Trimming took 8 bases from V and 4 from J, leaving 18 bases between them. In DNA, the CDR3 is TGCGCCAGCGCGGCTAGCGTTTCAGTTAATCAGCCCCAGCATTTT. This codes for CASAASVSVNQPQHF.

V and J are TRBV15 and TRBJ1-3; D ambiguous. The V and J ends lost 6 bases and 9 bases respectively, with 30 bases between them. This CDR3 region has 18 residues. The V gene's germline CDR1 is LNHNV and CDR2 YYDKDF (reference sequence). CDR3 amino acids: CATSPRTFGTIWMSTIYF. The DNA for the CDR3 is TGTGCCACCAGTCCTAGGACTTTCGGTACTATATGGATGAGCACCATATATTTT.

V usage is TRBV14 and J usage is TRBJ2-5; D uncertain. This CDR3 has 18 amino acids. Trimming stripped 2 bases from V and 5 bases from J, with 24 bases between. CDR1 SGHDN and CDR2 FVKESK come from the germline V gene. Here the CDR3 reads CASSQLRLGARANETQYF. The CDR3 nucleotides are TGTGCCAGCAGCCAACTTAGGCTAGGAGCTAGAGCCAACGAGACCCAGTACTTC.

The CDR3 sequence: CASSYTGFHEQYF. CDR3 DNA sequence: TGTGCCAGCAGCTACACAGGGTTCCACGAGCAGTACTTC. The chain combines TRBV7-9 with TRBJ2-7; D is perhaps TRBD1 (6 bases). This CDR3 region has 13 residues. CDR1 and CDR2 from the germline V gene are SEHNR and FQNEAQ (reference sequence). V shed 4 bases and J shed 5 bases, with 12 bases lying between them.

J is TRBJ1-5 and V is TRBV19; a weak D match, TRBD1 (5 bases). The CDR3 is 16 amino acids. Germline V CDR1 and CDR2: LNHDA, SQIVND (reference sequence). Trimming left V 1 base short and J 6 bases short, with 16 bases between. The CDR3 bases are TGTGCCAGTAGTATAGTCCTACAGGTTTTGTCTCAGCCCCAGCATTTT. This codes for CASSIVLQVLSQPQHF.

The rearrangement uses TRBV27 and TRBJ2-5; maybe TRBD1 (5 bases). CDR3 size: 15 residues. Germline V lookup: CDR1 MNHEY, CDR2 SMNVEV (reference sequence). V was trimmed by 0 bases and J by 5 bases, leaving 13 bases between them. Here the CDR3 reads CASSLSQGSWETQYF. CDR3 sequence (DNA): TGTGCCAGCAGTTTATCGCAGGGTTCATGGGAGACCCAGTACTTC.

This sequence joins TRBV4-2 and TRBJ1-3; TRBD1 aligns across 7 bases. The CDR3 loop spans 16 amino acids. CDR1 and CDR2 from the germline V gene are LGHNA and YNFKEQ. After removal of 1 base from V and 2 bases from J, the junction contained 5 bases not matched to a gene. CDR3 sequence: CASSQASQGAGNTIYF. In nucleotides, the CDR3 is TGTGCCAGCAGCCAAGCGTCCCAGGGGGCTGGAAACACCATATATTTT.

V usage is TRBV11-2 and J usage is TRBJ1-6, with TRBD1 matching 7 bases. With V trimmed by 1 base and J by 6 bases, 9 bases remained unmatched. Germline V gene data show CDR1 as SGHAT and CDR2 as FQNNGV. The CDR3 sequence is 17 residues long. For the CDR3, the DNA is TGTGCCAGCAGCTTAGTTCCAGGGGGAATGTTTAATTCACCCCTCCACTTT. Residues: CASSLVPGGMFNSPLHF.

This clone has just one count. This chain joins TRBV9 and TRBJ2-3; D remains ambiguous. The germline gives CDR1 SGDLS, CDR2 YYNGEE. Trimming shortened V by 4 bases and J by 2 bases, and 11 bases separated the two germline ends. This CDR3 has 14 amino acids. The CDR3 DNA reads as TGTGCCAGCAGCATCCAGGTCTACACAGATACGCAGTATTTT. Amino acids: CASSIQVYTDTQYF.

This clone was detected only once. Here the CDR3 reads CASSTIPPGAEQYF. The CDR3 DNA sequence: TGTGCCAGCAGTACAATACCCCCGGGTGCCGAGCAGTACTTC. The rearrangement uses TRBV27 and TRBJ2-7; D not certain. V lost 5 bases, J lost 6 bases, and 17 bases lay in between. The CDR3 runs 14 residues. Germline V lookup: CDR1 MNHEY, CDR2 SMNVEV (reference sequence).

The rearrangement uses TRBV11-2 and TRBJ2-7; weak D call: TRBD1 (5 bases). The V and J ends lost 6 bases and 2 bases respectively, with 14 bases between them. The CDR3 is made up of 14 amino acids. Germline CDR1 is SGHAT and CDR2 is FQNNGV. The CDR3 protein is CASSSSGYPYEQYF. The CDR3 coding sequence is TGTGCCAGCAGTAGTTCAGGGTACCCCTACGAGCAGTACTTC.

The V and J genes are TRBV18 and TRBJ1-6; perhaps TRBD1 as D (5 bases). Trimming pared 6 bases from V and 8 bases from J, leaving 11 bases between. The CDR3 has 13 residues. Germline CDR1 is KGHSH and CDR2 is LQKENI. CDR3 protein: CASSRQGDSPLHF. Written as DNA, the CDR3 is TGTGCCAGCTCGCGGCAGGGTGATTCACCCCTCCACTTT.

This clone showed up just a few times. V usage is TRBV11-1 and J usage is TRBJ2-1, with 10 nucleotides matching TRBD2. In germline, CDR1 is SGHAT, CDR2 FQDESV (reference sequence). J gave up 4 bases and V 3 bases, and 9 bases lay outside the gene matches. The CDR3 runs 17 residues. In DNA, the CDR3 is TGTGCCAGCAGCTTGGAGGCCTTAGCGGGAGGATACAATGAGCAGTTCTTC. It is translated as CASSLEALAGGYNEQFF. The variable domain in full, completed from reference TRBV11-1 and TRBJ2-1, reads EAEVAQSPRYKITEKSQAVAFWCDPISGHATLYWYRQILGQGPELLVQFQDESVVDDSQLPKDRFSAERLKGVDSTLKIQPAELGDSAMYLCASSLEALAGGYNEQFFGPGTRLTVL.

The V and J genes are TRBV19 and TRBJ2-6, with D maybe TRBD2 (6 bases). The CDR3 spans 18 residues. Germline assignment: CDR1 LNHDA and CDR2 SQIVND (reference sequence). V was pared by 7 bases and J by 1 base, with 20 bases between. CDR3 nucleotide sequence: TGTGCCAGTAAGGATCCATCGGGGGAACCTTCTGGGGCCAACGTCCTGACTTTC. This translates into CASKDPSGEPSGANVLTF.

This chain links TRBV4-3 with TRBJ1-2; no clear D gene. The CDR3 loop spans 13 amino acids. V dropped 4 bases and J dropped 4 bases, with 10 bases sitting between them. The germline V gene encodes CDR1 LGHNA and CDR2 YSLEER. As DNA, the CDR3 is TGCGCCAGCAGCCCCCGTGTCGGCTATGGCTACACCTTC. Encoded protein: CASSPRVGYGYTF.

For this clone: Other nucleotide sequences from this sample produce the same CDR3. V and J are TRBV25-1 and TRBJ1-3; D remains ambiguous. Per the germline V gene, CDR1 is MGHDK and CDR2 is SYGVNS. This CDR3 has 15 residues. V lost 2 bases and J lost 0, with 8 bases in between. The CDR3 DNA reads TGTGCCAGCAGTGAACCGGGGATCTCTGGAAACACCATATATTTT. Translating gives CASSEPGISGNTIYF.